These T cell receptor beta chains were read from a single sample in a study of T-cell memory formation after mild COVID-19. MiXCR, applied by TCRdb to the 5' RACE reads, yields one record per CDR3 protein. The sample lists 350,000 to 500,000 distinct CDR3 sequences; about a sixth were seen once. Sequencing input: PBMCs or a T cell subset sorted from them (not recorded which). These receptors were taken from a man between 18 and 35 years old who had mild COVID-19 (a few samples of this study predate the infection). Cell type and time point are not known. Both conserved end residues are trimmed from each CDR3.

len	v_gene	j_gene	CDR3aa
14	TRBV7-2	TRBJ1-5	ASSLDFAGSNQPQH
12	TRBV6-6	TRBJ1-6	ASSYYPLNSPLH
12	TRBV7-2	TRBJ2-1	ASSLLAGGVEQF
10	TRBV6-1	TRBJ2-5	AEDSGEETQY
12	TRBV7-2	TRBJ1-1	ASSPGVMNTEAF
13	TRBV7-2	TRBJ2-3	ASSLGGTSTDTQY
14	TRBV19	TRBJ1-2	ASSRQGAIGSYGYT
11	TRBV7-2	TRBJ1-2	ASTDPRGYGYT
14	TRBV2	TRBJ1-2	ASSEGQGALGNGYT
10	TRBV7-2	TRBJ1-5	ASTTGNQPQH
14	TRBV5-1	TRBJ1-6	ASSLAPAGGNSPLH
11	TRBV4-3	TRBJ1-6	ASSQELDQPLH
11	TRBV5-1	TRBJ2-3	ASSLADDRRQY
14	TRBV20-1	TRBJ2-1	SGGGGQIGRYNEQF
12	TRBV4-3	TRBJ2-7	ASSQEFPSYEQY
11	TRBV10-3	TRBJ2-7	AISDVDRSEQY
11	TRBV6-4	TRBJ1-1	ASSEEGNTEAF
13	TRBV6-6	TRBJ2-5	ASSPPGLAQETQY
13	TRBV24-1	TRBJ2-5	ATSVPSGVRETQY
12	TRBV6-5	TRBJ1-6	ASRPTGRNSPLH
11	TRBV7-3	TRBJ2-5	ASSRQSQGTQY
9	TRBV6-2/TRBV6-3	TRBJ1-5	ASRTSGPQH
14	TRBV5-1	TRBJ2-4	ASSLAVRQGGNIQY
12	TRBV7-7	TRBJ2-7	ASSRDPSSGEQY
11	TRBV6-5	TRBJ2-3	ASSYVSGDTQY
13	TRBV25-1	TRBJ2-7	ASSEFKGAGDEQY
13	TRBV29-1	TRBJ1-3	SVAGTFNSGNTIY
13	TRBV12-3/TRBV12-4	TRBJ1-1	ASSFGLAAGPEAF
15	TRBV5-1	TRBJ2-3	ASSTPAGRGRTDTQY
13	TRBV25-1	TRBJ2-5	ASSEFTGDEETQY
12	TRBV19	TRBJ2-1	ASSIRTGVNEQF
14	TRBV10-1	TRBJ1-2	ASSERGLTENYGYT
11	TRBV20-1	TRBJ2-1	SASLAGDNEQF
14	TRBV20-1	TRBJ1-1	SAREKGRGSGTEAF
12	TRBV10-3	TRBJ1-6	ATTLEQGRSPLH
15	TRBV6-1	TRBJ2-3	ASSGVSSIFGTDTQY
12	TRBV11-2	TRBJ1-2	ASSLAMTGNGYT
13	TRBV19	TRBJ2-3	AGQSGDTYTDTQY
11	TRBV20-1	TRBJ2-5	SATTVGGETQY
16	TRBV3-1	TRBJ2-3	ASSLLGLAGDPRHSQY
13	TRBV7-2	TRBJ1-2	ASSLEPGGYYGYT
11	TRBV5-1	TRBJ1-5	ASSRGQNQPQH
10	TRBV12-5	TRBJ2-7	ASGFRLDEQY
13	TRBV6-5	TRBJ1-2	ASSYSTGANYGYT
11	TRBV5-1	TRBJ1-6	ASSLMGNSPLN
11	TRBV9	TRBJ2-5	ASSVGPRETQY
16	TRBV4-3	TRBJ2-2	ASSYGTGEGIDTGELF
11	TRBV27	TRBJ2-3	ASTPPASDTQY